A single sample gave rise to the 17 T cell receptor beta chains below, sequenced in a study of T cell repertoires in cytomegalovirus infection (dated by TCRdb to 2018 to 2020). TCRdb names Illumina HiSeq 1500 as the instrument used. Through fastp at Q25 and MiXCR, TCRdb rebuilt clones from the public reads, retaining in-frame beta chains. Rows with one shared CDR3 protein collapse into an entry with the most common genes and DNA. Recorded for this sample are roughly 150,000 distinct CDR3 sequences; roughly 20% of them occurred a single time. Clones ranked in the top ten supply roughly 25% of the sample. Their cognate antigens are unknown. The treatment or condition label for this specimen denotes: in vitro stimulation with specific CMV peptide epitopes to enrich CMV-specific T cells. Here the sequenced sample was CD8+ T cells from cultured PBMCs, taken from culture after CMV antigen stimulation. These receptors were obtained from a human donor in good health (CMV status not recorded). Some clones in this sample may be carry-over from other donors' samples.

The rearrangement links TRBV4-2 to TRBJ2-2; TRBD1 matches at 7 bases. J lost 4 bases, V lost 2 bases, and 1 base had no gene match. The CDR3 has 14 residues. Germline CDR1 is LGHNA and CDR2 is YNFKEQ. The CDR3 region is CASSQPGGTGELFF. In DNA form, the CDR3 reads TGTGCCAGCAGCCAACCAGGGGGCACCGGGGAGCTGTTTTTT.

The J gene is TRBJ1-2, the V gene TRBV12-3 or TRBV12-4, with D unresolved. Trimming pared 6 bases from V and 8 bases from J, leaving 16 bases between. The length of the CDR3 is 13 residues. The CDR3 DNA reads as TGTGCCAGCAGCCGCGCAGAAGTAGGAGGCTACACCTTC. Translation gives CASSRAEVGGYTF.

This chain uses TRBV27 with TRBJ2-3, with no clear D. Looked up from germline, CDR1 is MNHEY and CDR2 is SMNVEV (reference sequence). Trimming left V 4 bases short and J 2 bases short, with 10 bases between. This CDR3 comprises 14 residues. CDR3 residues: CASSSYLPTDTQYF. The CDR3 bases are TGTGCCAGCAGTTCTTACCTACCCACAGATACGCAGTATTTT.

The J gene is TRBJ1-2, the V gene TRBV7-9, with D possibly matching TRBD1 (5 bases). In germline, CDR1 is SEHNR, CDR2 FQNEAQ (reference sequence). V was cut by 5 bases and J by 1 base, with 14 bases left in between. This CDR3 is 15 amino acids long. The CDR3 is CASSPGSGRNYGYTF. CDR3 bases: TGTGCCAGCAGCCCTGGGTCGGGACGTAACTATGGCTACACCTTC.

This chain joins TRBV7-2 and TRBJ1-4; 7 nucleotides line up with TRBD1. The CDR3 contains 15 residues. In germline, CDR1 is SGHTA, CDR2 FQGNSA. The ends lost 5 bases at V and 7 bases at J; junction bases unmatched: 10. The CDR3 sequence: CASSPGQIKSEKLFF. The CDR3 nucleotides read TGTGCCAGCAGCCCGGGACAGATTAAAAGTGAAAAACTGTTTTTT.

The J gene is TRBJ1-2, the V gene TRBV19, with no clear D. V lost 6 bases and J lost 5, with 7 bases in between. CDR1 is LNHDA, CDR2 SQIVND, per germline (reference sequence). The CDR3 extends over 11 amino acids. CDR3 sequence (DNA): TGTGCCAGTAGCGGGGTTTATGGCTACACCTTC. Amino acids: CASSGVYGYTF.

V is TRBV7-8 and J is TRBJ1-2, with 7 positions matching TRBD1. The V and J ends lost 4 bases and 3 bases, in that order; junction bases with no gene match: 8. The CDR3 consists of 15 residues. Germline loops: CDR1 SGHVS, CDR2 FQNEAQ. The CDR3 loop reads CASSSQGVLDYGYTF. Here the CDR3 DNA reads TGTGCCAGCAGCTCTCAGGGGGTTTTGGACTATGGCTACACCTTC.

The genes are TRBV7-2 and TRBJ2-3; TRBD2 aligns across 11 bases. Germline CDR1 and CDR2: SGHTA and FQGNSA. CDR3 size: 16 residues. V shed 5 bases, J shed 6 bases, and the junction held 10 bases outside the gene matches. CDR3 region: CASSITSGGPRDTQYF. CDR3 sequence (DNA): TGTGCCAGCAGCATAACTAGCGGGGGCCCGAGGGATACGCAGTATTTT.

The chain carries TRBV6-1 and TRBJ2-7, with D perhaps matching TRBD2 (6 bases). V dropped 1 base and J dropped 3 bases, with 13 bases sitting between them. The CDR3 has 15 residues. Germline loops: CDR1 MNHNS, CDR2 SASEGT. CDR3 protein: CASSEGGFGGYEQYF. CDR3 nucleotides: TGTGCCAGCAGTGAAGGCGGTTTCGGGGGCTACGAGCAGTACTTC.

This rearrangement joins TRBV7-2 to TRBJ2-1, with a weak D call TRBD1 (5 bases). CDR3 size: 14 residues. With 1 base removed from V and 7 bases from J, the gap between germline ends came to 11 bases. Germline V lookup: CDR1 SGHTA, CDR2 FQGNSA. CDR3 protein: CASSLDPGRNEQFF. The CDR3 bases are TGTGCCAGCAGCTTAGATCCAGGGCGGAATGAGCAGTTCTTC.

The genes are TRBV6-2 or TRBV6-3 and TRBJ2-1; D may be TRBD2 (7 bases). Germline lookup yields CDR1 MNHEY and CDR2 SVGEGT. V lost 6 bases and J 7 bases, leaving 19 bases between the germline ends. The CDR3 is 15 residues long. CDR3 bases: TGTGCCAGCAGGTCCCTGGGGGGGGCCCCTAATGAGCAGTTCTTC. Translating gives CASRSLGGAPNEQFF.

The V gene is TRBV7-6, the J gene TRBJ2-1; TRBD1 is a possible D gene (5 bases). The CDR3 has 11 amino acids. Germline V CDR1 and CDR2: SGHVS, FNYEAQ. V was clipped by 4 bases and J by 10 bases, with 8 bases between them. CDR3: CASSSQVEQFF. For the CDR3, the DNA is TGTGCCAGCAGCTCACAGGTGGAGCAGTTCTTC.

This clonotype turned up a few times. This chain joins TRBV12-3 or TRBV12-4 and TRBJ2-7; D is possibly TRBD1 or TRBD2 (5 bases each). The length of the CDR3 is 14 residues. Trimming took 5 bases from V and 4 from J, leaving 15 bases between them. CDR3 sequence (DNA): TGTGCCAGCAGTCCGCGGGTAGGGGAATACGAGCAGTACTTC. Translated, it gives CASSPRVGEYEQYF.

V gene TRBV6-1 combines with J gene TRBJ2-7, with D possibly matching TRBD1 (6 bases). V was cut by 5 bases and J by 4 bases, with 21 bases left in between. Looked up from germline, CDR1 is MNHNS and CDR2 is SASEGT. The CDR3 loop spans 16 amino acids. DNA for the CDR3: TGTGCCAGCAGTAAGGCCGGGACACGAAGGGGTTACGAGCAGTACTTC. This codes for CASSKAGTRRGYEQYF.

The chain links TRBV2 to TRBJ1-4; 10 bases are a match to TRBD1. The length of the CDR3 is 17 residues. J was trimmed by 3 bases and V by 6 bases; bases with no gene match: 10. Germline V lookup: CDR1 SNHLY, CDR2 FYNNEI. CDR3 in DNA: TGTGCCAGCAGCCCGTCCCGGGACAGGGGAGCTAATGAAAAACTGTTTTTT. Residues: CASSPSRDRGANEKLFF. Supplemented by reference TRBV2 and TRBJ1-4, the full variable domain reads EPEVTQTPSHQVTQMGQEVILRCVPISNHLYFYWYRQILGQKVEFLVSFYNNEISEKSEIFDDQFSVERPDGSNFTLKIRSTKLEDSAMYFCASSPSRDRGANEKLFFGSGTQLSVL.

The chain joins TRBV25-1 to TRBJ2-1; D ambiguous. Per germline, CDR1 MGHDK and CDR2 SYGVNS. The CDR3 is 15 residues long. V shed 3 bases and J shed 0 bases, with 9 bases lying between them. CDR3 sequence reads: CASSDIQSSYNEQFF. DNA for the CDR3: TGTGCCAGCAGTGATATACAGAGCTCCTACAATGAGCAGTTCTTC.

The chain carries TRBV7-9 and TRBJ2-7, with D perhaps matching TRBD2 (6 bases). The CDR3 consists of 12 residues. The germline V gene has CDR1 SEHNR and CDR2 FQNEAQ (reference sequence). V was clipped by 3 bases and J by 5 bases, with 8 bases between them. CDR3 sequence reads: CASSLGTDEQYF. In DNA form, the CDR3 reads TGTGCCAGCAGCTTGGGGACTGACGAGCAGTACTTC.